This T cell receptor (beta chain) was identified in a study of T cell repertoires in aging, cancer and after chemotherapy. Study in general: Clear clonal overlap appeared across healthy donor samples taken over several months to years. The whole study produced a dataset of several million TCR reads.

This CDR3 has 13 residues. Deletions cut 6 bases from V and 3 bases from J, with 9 bases between. The template was genomic DNA from peripheral blood, not RNA. A mixed TRB-A/B primer pool amplified rearranged TRB by multiplex touch-down PCR. Each CDR3 protein gets one entry after TCRdb re-called the multiplex PCR reads with MiXCR. The data hold some 9,900 distinct CDR3 sequences, with about 35% observed a single time. The rearrangement joins TRBV12-3 or TRBV12-4 to TRBJ1-3; tentative D call: TRBD1 (5 bases). The sample consisted of blood. This clonotype was sampled from a human donor in good health. The CDR3 protein is CASSTGFGNTIYF. DNA of the CDR3: TGTGCCAGCAGCACAGGTTTTGGAAACACCATATATTTT.